The rows below give T cell receptor beta chains drawn from one sample of a study of blood T cell repertoires in COVID-19. The table came from immunoSEQ multiplex PCR; TCRdb's copy has only in-frame clones and leaves some out. The data show 250,000 or so clones, with roughly 84% seen just once and 5% to 8% held by the top ten. The specimen was PBMCs or T cells enriched from blood (not recorded which). These receptors were obtained from a woman between 45 and 60 years old who had been exposed to COVID-19. CDR3s include the opening cysteine and the closing phenylalanine or tryptophan. The D gene is left open where the match is weak.

V	J	D	DNA	CDR3
TRBV6-5	TRBJ1-6	.	TGTGCCAGCAGTCGCGCTGAACCCGTGAATTCACCCCTCCACTTT	CASSRAEPVNSPLHF
TRBV18	TRBJ1-1	.	TGTGCCAGCTCACCCCTGGGACATAGAGGAGCTTTCTTT	CASSPLGHRGAFF
TRBV3-1/TRBV3-2	TRBJ2-5	.	TGTGCCAGCAGCCGGAGGGGTCGACAAGAGACCCAGTACTTC	CASSRRGRQETQYF
TRBV24-1	TRBJ1-5	.	TGTGCCACCAGTGACCAGCCCTCGGGGCAGCCCCAGCATTTT	CATSDQPSGQPQHF
TRBV19	TRBJ1-5	TRBD1	TGTGCCAGTAGTTCGCGGGACAGAAATCAGCCCCAGCATTTT	CASSSRDRNQPQHF
TRBV12-5	TRBJ1-6	.	TGTGCTAGTGGTTCTACAGGGAGGGTAAATAATTCACCCCTCCACTTT	CASGSTGRVNNSPLHF
TRBV28	TRBJ1-2	.	TGTGCCAGCAGTTTATTCCCACAAGGCGCCGGGGGCTACACCTTC	CASSLFPQGAGGYTF
TRBV14	TRBJ2-2	.	TGTGCCAGCAGCCAGCGCAGGGCGCCCACCGGGGAGCTGTTTTTT	CASSQRRAPTGELFF
TRBV19	TRBJ1-2	TRBD1	TGTGCCAGTAAGGACAGGTCCTATGGCTACACCTTC	CASKDRSYGYTF
TRBV11-2	TRBJ2-7	.	TGTGCCAGCAGCTCAGGTATTAGCTCCTACGAGCAGTACTTC	CASSSGISSYEQYF
TRBV7-8	TRBJ2-1	TRBD2	TGTGCCAGCAGCCTGGCTAGCGGGGGTGGTGAGCAGTTCTTC	CASSLASGGGEQFF
TRBV5-1	TRBJ1-1	.	TGCGCCAGCAGTTTTATGACAGGGAACACTGAAGCTTTCTTT	CASSFMTGNTEAFF
TRBV7-2	TRBJ2-7	TRBD2	TGTGCCAGCAGCTTAGGGCTAGCGGGGTACTACGAGCAGTACTTC	CASSLGLAGYYEQYF